The clone carrying this T cell receptor beta chain has only a few counts. These data come from a study of T-cell memory formation after mild COVID-19. Researchers used 5'RACE with constant-segment primers to make TCR alpha and TCR beta cDNA libraries that carry sample barcodes and UMIs. Each CDR3 protein gets one entry after TCRdb re-called the 5' RACE reads with MiXCR. The table has 100,000 to 120,000 distinct CDR3 sequences, about a fifth seen once. Germline V gives CDR1 SGHVS, CDR2 FQNEAQ. Trimming left V 5 bases short and J 6 bases short, with 10 bases between. The CDR3 has 12 amino acids. Sequenced input: PBMCs or a T cell subset sorted from them (not recorded which). This receptor was identified in a man between 18 and 35 years old who had mild COVID-19 (a few samples of this study predate the infection). Cell type and time point are not known. The chain links TRBV7-8 to TRBJ1-1, with D unclear. The CDR3 sequence: CASSLAIAEAFF. The DNA for the CDR3 is TGTGCCAGCAGCCTCGCAATCGCTGAAGCTTTCTTT.